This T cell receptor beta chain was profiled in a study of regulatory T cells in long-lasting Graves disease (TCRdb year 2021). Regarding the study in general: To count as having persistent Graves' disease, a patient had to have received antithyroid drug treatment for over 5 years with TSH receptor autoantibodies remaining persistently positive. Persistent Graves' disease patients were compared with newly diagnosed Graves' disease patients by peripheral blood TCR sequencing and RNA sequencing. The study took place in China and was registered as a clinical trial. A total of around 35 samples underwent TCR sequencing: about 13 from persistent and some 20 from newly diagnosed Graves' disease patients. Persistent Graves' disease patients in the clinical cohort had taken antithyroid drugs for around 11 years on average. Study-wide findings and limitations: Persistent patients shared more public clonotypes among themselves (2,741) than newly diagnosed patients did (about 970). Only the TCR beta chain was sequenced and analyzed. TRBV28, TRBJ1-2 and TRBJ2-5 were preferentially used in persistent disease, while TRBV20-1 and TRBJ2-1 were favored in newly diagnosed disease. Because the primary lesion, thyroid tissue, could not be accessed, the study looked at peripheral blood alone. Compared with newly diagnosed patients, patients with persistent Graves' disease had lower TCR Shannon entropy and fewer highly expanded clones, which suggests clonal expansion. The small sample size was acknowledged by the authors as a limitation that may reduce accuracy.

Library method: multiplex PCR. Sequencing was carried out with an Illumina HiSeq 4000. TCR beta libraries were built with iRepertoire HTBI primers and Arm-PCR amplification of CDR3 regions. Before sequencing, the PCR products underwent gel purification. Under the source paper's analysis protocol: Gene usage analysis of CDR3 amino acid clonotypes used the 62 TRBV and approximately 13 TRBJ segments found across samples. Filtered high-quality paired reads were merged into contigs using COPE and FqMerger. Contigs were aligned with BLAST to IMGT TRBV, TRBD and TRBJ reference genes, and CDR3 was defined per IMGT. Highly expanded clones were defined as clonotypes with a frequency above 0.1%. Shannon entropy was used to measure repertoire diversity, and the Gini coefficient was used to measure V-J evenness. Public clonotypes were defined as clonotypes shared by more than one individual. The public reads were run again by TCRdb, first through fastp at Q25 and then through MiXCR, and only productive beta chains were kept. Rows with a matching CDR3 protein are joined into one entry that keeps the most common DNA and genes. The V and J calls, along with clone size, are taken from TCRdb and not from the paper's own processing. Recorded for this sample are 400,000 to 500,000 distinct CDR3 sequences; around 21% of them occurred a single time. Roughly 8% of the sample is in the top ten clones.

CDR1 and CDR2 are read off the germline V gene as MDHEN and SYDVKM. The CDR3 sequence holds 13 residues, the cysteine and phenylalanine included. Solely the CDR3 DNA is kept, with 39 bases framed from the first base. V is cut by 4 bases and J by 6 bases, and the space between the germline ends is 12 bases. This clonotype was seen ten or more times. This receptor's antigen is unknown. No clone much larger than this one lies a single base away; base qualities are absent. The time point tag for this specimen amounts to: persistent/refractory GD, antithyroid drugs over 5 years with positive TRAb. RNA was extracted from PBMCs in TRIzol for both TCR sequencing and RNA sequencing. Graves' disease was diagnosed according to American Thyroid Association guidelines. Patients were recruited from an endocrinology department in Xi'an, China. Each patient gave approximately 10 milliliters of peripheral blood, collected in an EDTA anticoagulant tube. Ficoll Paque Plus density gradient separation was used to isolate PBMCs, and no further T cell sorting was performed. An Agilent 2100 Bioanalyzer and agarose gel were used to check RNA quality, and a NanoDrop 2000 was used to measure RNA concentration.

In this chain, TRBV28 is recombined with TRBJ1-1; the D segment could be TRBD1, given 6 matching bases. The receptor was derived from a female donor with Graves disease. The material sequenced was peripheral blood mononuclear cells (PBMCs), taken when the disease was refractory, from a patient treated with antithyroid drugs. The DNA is TGTGCCAGCAGTTCGGGGGCACAATCTGAAGCTTTCTTT. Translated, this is CASSSGAQSEAFF.